A selection of T cell receptor beta chains follows, all from one sample in a study of blood T cell repertoires in COVID-19. Here immunoSEQ multiplex PCR was the method, and the copy in TCRdb shows in-frame clones only, minus some. The sample has more than 300,000 clones, 87% seen once. The specimen sequenced was peripheral blood. The receptors derive from a woman in her forties or fifties with COVID-19, enrolled during active disease. The CDR3 runs from the conserved cysteine through the conserved F or W. The order of the fields is J gene, clone size, V gene, D gene, CDR3 DNA, CDR3 protein. The D gene is left open where the match is weak. Clone size, where shown, is once, few, many, or a class for clones that have expanded.

TRBJ2-2 | NA | TRBV11-3 | TRBD2 | TGTGCCAGCAACGGCGGGAGGGACACCGGGGAGCTGTTTTTT | CASNGGRDTGELFF
TRBJ2-1 | NA | TRBV7-9 | TRBD2 | TGTGCCAGCAGCTTCCCTAGCGGGAGGGCCCCCTACAATGAGCAGTTCTTC | CASSFPSGRAPYNEQFF
TRBJ1-5 | NA | TRBV20-1 | NA | TGCAGTGCTAGTTCGGCATTGAACAGGGCTTCCCCTCAGCCCCAGCATTTT | CSASSALNRASPQPQHF
TRBJ2-7 | NA | TRBV3-1/TRBV3-2 | TRBD1 | TGTGCCAGCAGCCAAGCCCCCGGGACAGAGTACGAGCAGTACTTC | CASSQAPGTEYEQYF
TRBJ1-1 | NA | TRBV18 | NA | TGTGCCAGCTCACCGGCGGGGGGAAGCGCTGAAGCTTTCTTT | CASSPAGGSAEAFF
TRBJ2-1 | NA | TRBV5-6 | NA | TGTGCCAGCATCCACTTGAACTCCTACAATGAGCAGTTCTTC | CASIHLNSYNEQFF
TRBJ2-1 | NA | TRBV27 | TRBD2 | TGTGCCAGCACCCTAAGGACTAGCGTCTACAATGAGCAGTTCTTC | CASTLRTSVYNEQFF
TRBJ2-1 | NA | TRBV5-1 | TRBD2 | TGCGCCAGCAGCTCTCCGGGACTAGGAAGGTACAATGAGCAGTTCTTC | CASSSPGLGRYNEQFF
TRBJ2-7 | NA | TRBV7-2 | TRBD2 | TGTGCCAGCAGCTGGATTAGCGGGAGCTACGAGCAGTACTTC | CASSWISGSYEQYF
TRBJ2-5 | NA | TRBV7-2 | NA | TGTGCCAGCAGCTTAGCCCGCAATGCCCGGGAGACCCAGTACTTC | CASSLARNARETQYF
TRBJ1-1 | NA | TRBV7-3 | NA | TGTGCCAGCAGCGCGGGGTCCAACACTGAAGCTTTCTTT | CASSAGSNTEAFF
TRBJ1-1 | NA | TRBV29-1 | TRBD1 | TGCAGCGGTGGGACAGTGAACACTGAAGCTTTCTTT | CSGGTVNTEAFF
TRBJ2-1 | NA | TRBV6-4 | TRBD2 | TGTGCCAGCAGTCCCCCTGCCGGGAGGGCCAACTACAATGAGCAGTTCTTC | CASSPPAGRANYNEQFF
TRBJ1-5 | many | TRBV5-4 | NA | TGTGCCAGCTCAAGGTCCAGGGAGGAGGGCAATCAGCCCCAGCATTTT | CASSRSREEGNQPQHF
TRBJ2-7 | NA | TRBV4-1 | TRBD2 | TGCGCCAGCAGCCAAGGGACTAGCTCCTACGAGCAGTACTTC | CASSQGTSSYEQYF
TRBJ1-1 | NA | TRBV27 | NA | TGTGCCAGCAGAAACCACAGGGCAGGGGACACTGAAGCTTTCTTT | CASRNHRAGDTEAFF
TRBJ2-1 | many | TRBV2 | NA | TGTGCCAGCACGACGGACAGTTACAATGAGCAGTTCTTC | CASTTDSYNEQFF
TRBJ1-3 | NA | TRBV11-2 | NA | TGTGCCAGCAGCTTCCATCAGGGGCCCTCTGGAAACACCATATATTTT | CASSFHQGPSGNTIYF
TRBJ2-7 | NA | TRBV15 | NA | TGTGCCACCAGCAGGAGGGCCAAATCCTACGAGCAGTACTTC | CATSRRAKSYEQYF
TRBJ1-2 | NA | TRBV5-1 | NA | TGCGCCAGCAGCTTGGAACAGGGTGGCTACACCTTC | CASSLEQGGYTF
TRBJ2-1 | NA | TRBV30 | TRBD1 | TGTGCCTGGAGTAGGGGACAGGGTGAGTTCTTC | CAWSRGQGEFF
TRBJ2-1 | NA | TRBV6-4 | TRBD2 | TGTGCCAGCAGTATAGGACTAGCGGGCAAGAATGAGCAGTTCTTC | CASSIGLAGKNEQFF
TRBJ1-5 | NA | TRBV27 | TRBD1 | TGTGCCAGCAGTTGGGACAGAGATCAGCCCCAGCATTTT | CASSWDRDQPQHF
TRBJ1-2 | NA | TRBV7-8 | TRBD1 | TGTGCCAGCAGCATGGACAGGGCAAACGGCTACACCTTC | CASSMDRANGYTF
TRBJ2-3 | NA | TRBV2 | NA | TGTGCCAGCATCCGGGGAGATACGCAGTATTTT | CASIRGDTQYF
TRBJ1-1 | NA | TRBV6-5 | NA | TGTGCCAGCATCGGGGGGGTCGAAGCTTTCTTT | CASIGGVEAFF
TRBJ2-1 | NA | TRBV30 | NA | TGTGCCTGGAGCCCCATGCAGGAGCAGTTCTTC | CAWSPMQEQFF
TRBJ1-2 | NA | TRBV13 | NA | TGTGCCAGCAGCGGAGATCTCGGCTACACCTTC | CASSGDLGYTF
TRBJ2-3 | NA | TRBV6-1 | NA | TGTGCCAGCAGTGAACCGGGTGATATAGTAGATACGCAGTATTTT | CASSEPGDIVDTQYF
TRBJ1-4 | NA | TRBV11-2 | NA | TGTGCCAGCAGCCTGGGGCTTGGTAATGAAAAACTGTTTTTT | CASSLGLGNEKLFF
TRBJ2-7 | NA | TRBV10-1 | TRBD1 | TGCGCCAGCCAGGGGGACCGCTACGAGCAGTACTTC | CASQGDRYEQYF
TRBJ2-1 | NA | TRBV7-9 | TRBD2 | TGTGCCAGCAGCCTCCTAAGGACTAGCGGGGATGAGCAGTTCTTC | CASSLLRTSGDEQFF
TRBJ2-7 | NA | TRBV6-5 | NA | TGTGCCAGCAGTTACGCGTCTAGCGCGAACTACGAGCAGTACTTC | CASSYASSANYEQYF
TRBJ2-3 | once | TRBV27 | NA | TGTGCCAGCAGTCTTCGGGACACCCGCACAGATACGCAGTATTTT | CASSLRDTRTDTQYF
TRBJ2-1 | NA | TRBV7-8 | TRBD2 | TGTGCCAGCAGCTTACGGGCTAGCGGGAGCAATGAGCAGTTCTTC | CASSLRASGSNEQFF
TRBJ2-2 | once | TRBV2 | TRBD2 | TGTGCCAGCCTTGGTTTGCGGGGAGGGTCAACCGGGGAGCTGTTTTTT | CASLGLRGGSTGELFF
TRBJ2-1 | NA | TRBV15 | NA | TGTGCCACCAGCAGGGAGGACAGCCAACGACCACTCTCCTACAATGAGCAGTTCTTC | CATSREDSQRPLSYNEQFF
TRBJ2-7 | few | TRBV19 | NA | TGTGCCAGTAGTACTGCTTATTCGGACGAGCAGTACTTC | CASSTAYSDEQYF
TRBJ1-2 | NA | TRBV18 | NA | TGTGCCAGCTCGCCACCACGGGGAGGCTATGGCTACACCTTC | CASSPPRGGYGYTF
TRBJ2-2 | NA | TRBV6-1 | NA | TGTGCCAGCAGTGTTATAGCGAACAGGGACACCGGGGAGCTGTTTTTT | CASSVIANRDTGELFF
TRBJ2-1 | NA | TRBV6-1 | NA | TGTGCCAGCAGTGAAATTAGGGGGGGTGAGCAGTTCTTC | CASSEIRGGEQFF
TRBJ2-1 | NA | TRBV14 | TRBD2 | TGTGCCAGCAGCCCCAGGACTAGCGCTACCTCCTACAATGAGCAGTTCTTC | CASSPRTSATSYNEQFF
TRBJ2-7 | NA | TRBV11-2 | NA | TGTGCCAGCAGCCAGGGGGCGGGAGGGCCGTACGAGCAGTACTTC | CASSQGAGGPYEQYF
TRBJ1-4 | NA | TRBV7-9 | NA | TGTGCCAGCAGCCCCCCGGGTCGCGAAAAACTGTTTTTT | CASSPPGREKLFF
TRBJ1-1 | NA | TRBV4-3 | TRBD1 | TGCGCCAGCAGCACCCGGACAGGTGGGACTGAAGCTTTCTTT | CASSTRTGGTEAFF
TRBJ2-3 | NA | TRBV15 | NA | TGTGCCACCAGCAGAGTTGGGGGGACTAGCACAGATACGCAGTATTTT | CATSRVGGTSTDTQYF
TRBJ1-5 | NA | TRBV10-3 | TRBD1 | TGTGCCATCAGGGAGACAGGGGGAAAGGATCAGCCCCAGCATTTT | CAIRETGGKDQPQHF
TRBJ2-1 | once | TRBV7-6 | TRBD2 | TGTGCCAGCAGCTTACTAGCGGGGAATGAGCAGTTCTTC | CASSLLAGNEQFF
TRBJ1-6 | NA | TRBV18 | NA | TGTGCCAGCTCACCGAGTTATAATTCACCCCTCCACTTT | CASSPSYNSPLHF
TRBJ2-5 | NA | TRBV24-1 | TRBD2 | TGTGCCACCGGGCTAGCGGGAACTCAAGAGACCCAGTACTTC | CATGLAGTQETQYF
TRBJ2-1 | NA | TRBV11-2 | NA | TGTGCCAGCAGCCCCCCAGGGTACTCGCACAATGAGCAGTTCTTC | CASSPPGYSHNEQFF
TRBJ1-1 | NA | TRBV5-5 | NA | TGTGCCAGCAGCTTGATCTCGAACACTGAAGCTTTCTTT | CASSLISNTEAFF
TRBJ1-5 | NA | TRBV27 | TRBD1 | TGTGCCAGCAGTTGGGACAGGGATCAGCCCCAGCATTTT | CASSWDRDQPQHF
TRBJ2-7 | NA | TRBV11-3 | TRBD2 | TGTGCCAGCAGCTTTAGCGGGAGGTCCTACGAGCAGTACTTC | CASSFSGRSYEQYF
TRBJ1-4 | NA | TRBV5-1 | TRBD1 | TGCGCCAGCAGCAGGACAGGGGAGTCTAATGAAAAACTGTTTTTT | CASSRTGESNEKLFF
TRBJ2-1 | NA | TRBV30 | TRBD1 | TGTGCCTGGAGTGAATCGCGGACAGGGGGTTTCTTC | CAWSESRTGGFF
TRBJ2-1 | NA | TRBV7-3 | NA | TGTGCCAGCAGCTTAACACTAGCTCCGAATGAGCAGTTCTTC | CASSLTLAPNEQFF
TRBJ1-4 | NA | TRBV2 | TRBD1 | TGTGCCAGCAGACCACAGGGGGCTACTAATGAAAAACTGTTTTTT | CASRPQGATNEKLFF
TRBJ1-3 | NA | TRBV15 | NA | TGTGCCACCAGCATAAACTCTGGAAACACCATATATTTT | CATSINSGNTIYF